This TCR beta chain emerged from a study of neoadjuvant anti-PD-1 for oral cavity cancer. The overall study: Non-progressing patients received a fourth nivolumab dose near day 43, then surgery on days 50-56.

Time point given: after neoadjuvant nivolumab, at surgical resection. Germline loops: CDR1 MDHEN, CDR2 SYDVKM. V was pared by 8 bases and J by 2 bases, with 7 bases of the junction left unmatched. The CDR3 loop spans 14 amino acids. Some clones are missing from TCRdb's copy, which holds only in-frame ones; the method was immunoSEQ multiplex PCR. The data hold roughly 13,000 clones, with around 70% observed a single time. The chain couples TRBV28 to TRBJ2-7, with 9 bases that match TRBD1. The sequence was obtained from a person aged 40-85 years with oral cavity squamous cell carcinoma. Sequenced here: PBMCs, sampled after nivolumab (anti-PD-1) treatment. The CDR3 spells CASRPGQGAYEQYF. In DNA, the CDR3 is TGTGCCAGCCGCCCGGGACAGGGTGCCTACGAGCAGTACTTC.